The count of the clone carrying this TCR beta chain is one. Its cognate antigen is unknown. This CDR3 has 14 amino acids. V lost 6 bases, J lost 2 bases, and 1 base stayed unmatched. CDR1 is SQVTM, CDR2 ANQGSEA, per germline. The sample comes from a study of CD8+CD57+ T cells in acquired aplastic anemia. Study background: Yields of DNA that came from sorted CD4+ and CD8+ cells averaged about 3.5 ug.

Sequenced patients had shown CD8+CD57+ cell expansion by flow cytometry. Researchers used genomic DNA as the template to profile TCR beta VDJ and CDR3. Using its own MiXCR run on the reads, TCRdb lists one record per CDR3 protein. The sample has roughly 170,000 distinct CDR3 sequences, almost 50% seen once. Whole-study results and caveats: Patients had fewer than 35 CD8+ CDR3 sequences in common with controls (the shared set).

The rearrangement joins TRBV29-1 to TRBJ2-3, with TRBD2 matching 14 bases. This receptor was identified in a human donor with aplastic anemia. The sequencing sample was made of sorted CD4+, CD8+, or CD8+CD57+ T cells (not recorded which) from PBMCs. The chain's CDR3 is CSVGLAGVTDTQYF. The DNA of the CDR3 is TGCAGCGTGGGACTAGCGGGGGTCACAGATACGCAGTATTTT.